The 32 T cell receptor beta chains given below trace back to one sample, sequenced in a study of blood T cell repertoires in COVID-19. Sequencing used immunoSEQ multiplex PCR; TCRdb keeps in-frame clones, though not all of them. The table records around 180,000 clones, 80% to 90% of them present only once. What was sequenced was PBMCs or T cells enriched from blood (not recorded which). The receptors stem from a woman in her forties with acute COVID-19.

J is TRBJ2-7 and V is TRBV14; TRBD2 might be the D (6 bases). This CDR3 comprises 16 residues. Trimming took off 1 base at V and 3 bases at J, with 16 bases between the two ends. Germline V CDR1 and CDR2: SGHDN, FVKESK. The CDR3 nucleotides are TGTGCCAGCAGCCAAGGAGGCCTCGGGAGTTTCTACGAGCAGTACTTC. It specifies CASSQGGLGSFYEQYF.

The V and J genes are TRBV7-8 and TRBJ2-1; 10 nucleotides align to TRBD2. V was pared by 1 base and J by 5 bases, with 11 bases of the junction left unmatched. The V gene's germline CDR1 is SGHVS and CDR2 FQNEAQ. This CDR3 is 18 amino acids long. CDR3 in DNA: TGTGCCAGCAGCTTAGATTACTACAGGACTAGCGGACACAATGAGCAGTTCTTC. It codes for CASSLDYYRTSGHNEQFF.

The rearrangement joins TRBV11-2 to TRBJ2-3; 11 bases align to TRBD2. Germline loops: CDR1 SGHAT, CDR2 FQNNGV. This CDR3 has 15 amino acids. V lost 3 bases, J lost 1 base, and 0 bases stayed unmatched. CDR3 DNA: TGTGCCAGCAGCTTTAGCGGGGGGGGCACAGATACGCAGTATTTT. It translates to CASSFSGGGTDTQYF.

This clone appeared a single time. The CDR3 nucleotides read TGCGCCAGCAGCCACGGGACTAGCGGGAGGCCGTACACACCCATTCAGTACTTC. Its protein product is CASSHGTSGRPYTPIQYF. The chain couples TRBV4-3 to TRBJ2-4, with TRBD2 identical over 15 bases. CDR1 and CDR2 (germline): LGHNA, YSLEER. Losses at the gene ends were 3 bases for V and 9 bases for J; bases not matched to a gene: 12. The CDR3 runs to 18 residues.

The genes are TRBV7-9 and TRBJ2-1, with 9 bases lining up with TRBD1. V trimming: 7 bases; J trimming: 4 bases; junction bases outside the gene matches: 11. The CDR3 runs 16 residues. Per the germline V gene, CDR1 is SEHNR and CDR2 is FQNEAQ (reference sequence). In nucleotides, the CDR3 is TGTGCCAGCACCCTAACGCCGGGACAGGGTTACAATGAGCAGTTCTTC. Its protein product is CASTLTPGQGYNEQFF.

Concerning this clone itself: At one boundary the junction diverges from the germline segment, which might be a read error. The chain links TRBV13 to TRBJ1-1; 7 bases match TRBD1. This CDR3 is built from 14 residues. The V gene's germline CDR1 is PRHDT and CDR2 FYEKMQ (reference sequence). CDR3 DNA: TGTGCCAGCAGCCTAGGGGGCGCGAGCACTGAAGCTTTCTTT. Its protein product is CASSLGGASTEAFF. Combining the CDR3 with reference TRBV13 and TRBJ1-1 gives the whole variable domain AAGVIQSPRHLIKEKRETATLKCYPIPRHDTVYWYQQGPGQDPQFLISFYEKMQSDKGSIPDRFSAQQFSDYHSELNMSSLELGDSALYFCASSLGGASTEAFFGQGTRLTVV.

The chain uses TRBV15 and TRBJ2-5, with TRBD2 matching 7 bases. The ends lost 7 bases at V and 2 bases at J; junction bases unmatched: 13. The germline CDR1 and CDR2 sequences are LNHNV and YYDKDF (reference sequence). The CDR3 spans 16 residues. The CDR3 sequence: CATTPGLSSGQETQYF. CDR3 nucleotides: TGTGCCACCACCCCCGGGCTGTCTAGCGGACAAGAGACCCAGTACTTC. Drawing the rest from reference TRBV15 and TRBJ2-5, the complete variable domain is DAMVIQNPRYQVTQFGKPVTLSCSQTLNHNVMYWYQQKSSQAPKLLFHYYDKDFNNEADTPDNFQSRRPNTSFCFLDIRSPGLGDTAMYLCATTPGLSSGQETQYFGPGTRLLVL.

The rearrangement uses TRBV30 and TRBJ2-3, with 8 bases lining up with TRBD2. CDR3 size: 16 residues. CDR1 GTSNPN and CDR2 SVGIG come from the germline V gene (reference sequence). Trimming at V came to 1 base and at J to 3 bases, leaving 9 bases not matched to a gene. The CDR3 loop is CAWSDEGLDGTDTQYF. The CDR3 DNA follows: TGTGCCTGGAGTGACGAGGGACTAGATGGTACAGATACGCAGTATTTT.

The CDR3 DNA reads TGTGCCAGCTCACCGGGGACAGGGCCTGGAAACACCATATATTTT. This sequence encodes CASSPGTGPGNTIYF. The rearrangement uses TRBV18 and TRBJ1-3; 9 bases align to TRBD1. With 3 bases clipped from V and 2 bases from J, the junction kept 2 bases outside the gene matches. The length of the CDR3 is 15 residues. Germline loops: CDR1 KGHSH, CDR2 LQKENI.

J is TRBJ1-2 and V is TRBV2, with 8 bases lining up with TRBD1. Trimming removed 6 bases from V and 4 bases from J; junction bases left unmatched: 16. The CDR3 contains 17 residues. Germline lookup yields CDR1 SNHLY and CDR2 FYNNEI. The CDR3: CASSDRQGPSSSYGYTF. CDR3 nucleotides: TGTGCCAGCAGCGATAGACAGGGGCCCTCGTCTTCCTATGGCTACACCTTC.

This clone was seen a few times. V is TRBV4-2 and J is TRBJ1-1, with D maybe TRBD1 (5 bases). CDR3 length: 14 residues. Germline V gene data show CDR1 as LGHNA and CDR2 as YNFKEQ. V was cut by 0 bases and J by 1 base, with 6 bases left in between. As DNA, the CDR3 is TGTGCCAGCAGCCAAGATGGACAGAACACTGAAGCTTTCTTT. Encoded protein: CASSQDGQNTEAFF.

This chain joins TRBV3-1 (or the pseudogene TRBV3-2) and TRBJ2-5, with D maybe TRBD1 (6 bases). This CDR3 spans 15 amino acids. The V gene's germline CDR1 is LGHDT and CDR2 YNNKEL (reference sequence). Trimming pared 0 bases from V and 1 base from J, leaving 9 bases between. The CDR3 sequence is CASSQEPQGQETQYF. The DNA for the CDR3 is TGTGCCAGCAGCCAAGAGCCACAGGGCCAAGAGACCCAGTACTTC.

V usage is TRBV7-9 and J usage is TRBJ2-3; 9 bases fit TRBD1. The V gene's germline CDR1 is SEHNR and CDR2 FQNEAQ (reference sequence). V lost 3 bases and J lost 3; bases outside the gene matches: 4. The CDR3 covers 15 residues. For the CDR3, the DNA is TGTGCCAGCAGCTTTTCGACAGGGGGGACAGATACGCAGTATTTT. Encoded protein: CASSFSTGGTDTQYF.

V and J are TRBV21-1 and TRBJ2-7; TRBD2 is the table's D call and was not checked against the DNA. TRBV21-1 has pseudogene status. The CDR3 runs to 20 residues. CDR3 residues: CASSKGGSSSGSIGSYEQYF. The DNA of the CDR3 is TGTGCCAGCAGCAAAGGGGGGAGCTCTAGCGGGAGTATCGGCTCCTACGAGCAGTACTTC.

In nucleotides, the CDR3 is TGTGCCAGCAGCCAAGACCGGGAGACTAGCACAGATACGCAGTATTTT. Protein product: CASSQDRETSTDTQYF. This sequence joins TRBV3-1 (or the pseudogene TRBV3-2) and TRBJ2-3; a weak D match, TRBD2 (6 bases). CDR3 length: 16 residues. CDR1 and CDR2 from the germline V gene are LGHDT and YNNKEL (reference sequence). V was clipped by 0 bases and J by 0 bases, with 10 bases between them.

The rearrangement uses TRBV2 and TRBJ2-7, with TRBD2 identical over 10 bases. Trimming cost V 6 bases and J 0 bases; bases outside gene matches: 5. The CDR3 has 15 residues. CDR1 and CDR2 from the germline V gene are SNHLY and FYNNEI. This CDR3 is CASRQTSGHSYEQYF. Written as DNA, the CDR3 is TGTGCCAGCAGACAGACTAGCGGGCACTCCTACGAGCAGTACTTC.

This clone was observed once. The chain recombines TRBV6-6 with TRBJ1-5; 8 bases align to TRBD1. This CDR3 comprises 13 residues. CDR1 and CDR2 from the germline V gene are MNHNY and SVGAGI (reference sequence). Losses at the gene ends were 5 bases for V and 7 bases for J; bases not matched to a gene: 4. The CDR3: CASSQGARQPQHF. The CDR3 nucleotides read TGTGCCAGCAGTCAGGGGGCACGACAGCCCCAGCATTTT.

The rearrangement joins TRBV5-5 to TRBJ1-5, with a weak D call TRBD1 (6 bases). The germline gives CDR1 SGHKS, CDR2 YYEKEE (reference sequence). Trimming cost V 4 bases and J 3 bases, with 17 bases left between them. The length of the CDR3 is 16 residues. The DNA for the CDR3 is TGTGCCAGCAGCATAACAGGGTATCCCTCCAATCAGCCCCAGCATTTT. This encodes CASSITGYPSNQPQHF.

This rearrangement joins TRBV27 to TRBJ2-1; D uncertain. The CDR3 runs to 11 residues. Deletions cut 5 bases from V and 7 bases from J, with 6 bases between. The germline V gene encodes CDR1 MNHEY and CDR2 SMNVEV (reference sequence). CDR3 DNA sequence: TGTGCCAGCAGTCAGTTTAATGAGCAGTTCTTC. Translating it yields CASSQFNEQFF.

The V and J genes are TRBV21-1 and TRBJ2-7; TRBD1, the table's D call, lacks a check against the DNA. TRBV21-1 counts as a pseudogene. This CDR3 has 15 amino acids. Written as DNA, the CDR3 is TGTGCCAGCCTCCAAAAGGGGCAGGGAAAAGGGGAGCAGTACTTC. This encodes CASLQKGQGKGEQYF.

This rearrangement joins TRBV5-1 to TRBJ1-1; D perhaps matches TRBD1 (5 bases). With 3 bases removed from V and 0 bases from J, the gap between germline ends came to 12 bases. Germline V gene data show CDR1 as SGHRS and CDR2 as YFSETQ. The CDR3 sequence is 15 residues long. The chain's CDR3 is CASSSAGKVNTEAFF. CDR3 sequence (DNA): TGCGCCAGCAGCTCCGCAGGGAAGGTGAACACTGAAGCTTTCTTT.

This chain connects TRBV30 to TRBJ2-1, with D perhaps TRBD2 (6 bases). Trimming shortened V by 1 base and J by 1 base, and 23 bases separated the two germline ends. Germline V gene sequence: CDR1 GTSNPN, CDR2 SVGIG (reference sequence). The CDR3 has 19 residues. CDR3 sequence reads: CAWSAPREAKGVSYNEQFF. The CDR3 region has the DNA TGTGCCTGGAGTGCCCCCAGGGAGGCCAAAGGAGTTTCCTACAATGAGCAGTTCTTC.

CDR3 sequence reads: CSASAGGVYNEQFF. CDR3 DNA: TGCAGTGCTAGTGCGGGAGGGGTCTACAATGAGCAGTTCTTC. This chain joins TRBV20-1 and TRBJ2-1, with TRBD2 identical over 9 bases. The length of the CDR3 is 14 residues. The germline V gene has CDR1 DFQATT and CDR2 SNEGSKA (reference sequence). V gave up 3 bases and J gave up 3 bases; unmatched junction bases: 3.

The chain links TRBV9 to TRBJ2-7; 14 nucleotides agree with TRBD2. This CDR3 is 17 amino acids long. With 0 bases clipped from V and 4 bases from J, the junction kept 6 bases outside the gene matches. Germline values: CDR1 SGDLS, CDR2 YYNGEE. The CDR3 sequence is CASSVEATSGRGYEQYF. The CDR3 DNA reads as TGTGCCAGCAGCGTAGAGGCGACTAGCGGGAGGGGGTACGAGCAGTACTTC.

This chain joins TRBV3-1 (or the pseudogene TRBV3-2) and TRBJ2-2; 7 bases fit TRBD2. This CDR3 comprises 18 residues. V was clipped by 4 bases and J by 4 bases; unmatched bases: 15. CDR1 and CDR2 (germline): LGHDT, YNNKEL (reference sequence). CDR3: CASSLGWGGALLTGELFF. DNA for the CDR3: TGTGCCAGCAGCCTGGGGTGGGGAGGGGCGTTACTCACCGGGGAGCTGTTTTTT.

The chain combines TRBV11-2 with TRBJ2-3, with a tentative D call TRBD2 (5 bases). This CDR3 is 15 amino acids long. V was pared by 0 bases and J by 2 bases, with 9 bases between. Germline CDR1 is SGHAT and CDR2 is FQNNGV. CDR3 nucleotides: TGTGCCAGCAGCTTAGATCTCGGGAACACAGATACGCAGTATTTT. Protein: CASSLDLGNTDTQYF.

The chain joins TRBV4-2 to TRBJ1-2; the D gene is possibly TRBD1 (6 bases). Trimming shortened V by 4 bases and J by 7 bases, and 10 bases separated the two germline ends. The CDR3 covers 12 residues. Looked up from germline, CDR1 is LGHNA and CDR2 is YNFKEQ. The CDR3 region has the DNA TGTGCCAGCAGCCCACAGGGTTCTGGCTACACCTTC. This gives the protein CASSPQGSGYTF.

This clone was detected once. The V gene is TRBV30, the J gene TRBJ2-7; 9 bases match TRBD1. Germline trimming cut 1 base from V and 2 bases from J; bases unmatched to any gene: 6. Germline V CDR1 and CDR2: GTSNPN, SVGIG (reference sequence). The length of the CDR3 is 15 residues. The CDR3 loop reads CAWSDPGTGTYEQYF. The CDR3 DNA reads TGTGCCTGGAGTGACCCCGGGACAGGGACCTACGAGCAGTACTTC.

The genes are TRBV3-1 (or the pseudogene TRBV3-2) and TRBJ2-3, with 8 positions matching TRBD2. V was clipped by 1 base and J by 5 bases; unmatched bases: 5. Germline V gives CDR1 LGHDT, CDR2 YNNKEL (reference sequence). The CDR3 extends over 15 amino acids. The DNA of the CDR3 is TGTGCCAGCAGCCAAGTCGGGGGGGCCGGAGATACGCAGTATTTT. It yields the protein CASSQVGGAGDTQYF.

The CDR3 loop is CASSIRILAGDSSEQFF. The DNA of the CDR3 is TGTGCCAGCAGCATTCGAATACTAGCGGGGGATTCGAGTGAGCAGTTCTTC. The chain joins TRBV4-2 to TRBJ2-1, with 11 bases identical to TRBD2. The ends lost 5 bases at V and 9 bases at J; junction bases unmatched: 15. Germline values: CDR1 LGHNA, CDR2 YNFKEQ. This CDR3 has 17 residues.

The CDR3 DNA follows: TGTGCCAGCAGCGAGGACAGGGCCGGGGCATTAGAGCAGTTCTTC. It codes for CASSEDRAGALEQFF. The chain employs TRBV5-8 and TRBJ2-1; 8 nucleotides agree with TRBD1. V shed 4 bases and J 10 bases; nucleotides not matched to a gene: 13. This CDR3 comprises 15 residues. Germline assignment: CDR1 SGHTS and CDR2 YDEGEE.

V and J are TRBV10-3 and TRBJ2-7, with D possibly TRBD2 on 5 matching bases. V dropped 2 bases and J dropped 6 bases, with 17 bases sitting between them. CDR3 size: 15 residues. The germline CDR1 and CDR2 sequences are ENHRY and SYGVKD. The CDR3 is CAISEAGSVAREQYF. The CDR3 DNA is TGTGCCATCAGTGAGGCGGGCTCCGTGGCCCGCGAGCAGTACTTC.